The 29 T cell receptor beta chains listed next were all sequenced from one sample in a study of blood T cell repertoires in COVID-19. Assay: immunoSEQ multiplex PCR; the TCRdb copy retains only in-frame clones and omits some. The sample records under 350,000 clones, 70% to 90% being singletons. The specimen was PBMCs or T cells enriched from blood (not recorded which). Receptor source: a man aged 25 to 45 who had recovered from COVID-19.

This sequence joins TRBV10-2 and TRBJ1-5; possible D gene TRBD1, 6 bases. CDR1 WSHSY and CDR2 SAAADI come from the germline V gene. This CDR3 has 14 residues. V was clipped by 5 bases and J by 4 bases, with 12 bases between them. CDR3 sequence (DNA): TGCGCCAGCAGTTTGGACAGATTAAATCAGCCCCAGCATTTT. Its protein product is CASSLDRLNQPQHF.

CDR3 nucleotides: TGTGCCAGCAGCTCGATCCAGGGAGGTCATGGCTACACCTTC. Translating gives CASSSIQGGHGYTF. This chain uses TRBV7-9 with TRBJ1-2, with TRBD1 as a possible D gene (5 bases). The CDR3 has 14 residues. Germline lookup yields CDR1 SEHNR and CDR2 FQNEAQ (reference sequence). Trimming took off 4 bases at V and 6 bases at J, with 15 bases between the two ends.

The rearrangement links TRBV7-9 to TRBJ2-7; possible D gene TRBD2, 6 bases. V was shortened by 1 base and J by 7 bases, with 8 bases between the two germline ends. This CDR3 is 12 amino acids long. In germline, CDR1 is SEHNR, CDR2 FQNEAQ (reference sequence). CDR3 in DNA: TGTGCCAGCAGCTTAGGGCTAGCGGAGCAGTACTTC. This translates into CASSLGLAEQYF.

V is TRBV4-1 and J is TRBJ2-7; 7 nucleotides line up with TRBD2. CDR3 length equals 14 residues. V gave up 5 bases and J gave up 3 bases; unmatched junction bases: 7. CDR1 and CDR2 from the germline V gene are MGHRA and YSYEKL. CDR3: CASSLAGLNYEQYF. In DNA, the CDR3 is TGCGCCAGCAGCTTAGCGGGCCTTAACTACGAGCAGTACTTC.

This chain connects TRBV11-1 to TRBJ2-7, with D possibly TRBD2 on 5 matching bases. The CDR3 is 14 residues long. Germline lookup yields CDR1 SGHAT and CDR2 FQDESV (reference sequence). Trimming cost V 5 bases and J 7 bases, with 18 bases left between them. The CDR3 sequence: CASSPTRAHREQYF. In DNA, the CDR3 is TGTGCCAGCAGCCCCACGAGGGCCCACCGGGAGCAGTACTTC.

The chain employs TRBV18 and TRBJ2-2; 10 bases line up with TRBD2. CDR1 and CDR2 (germline): KGHSH, LQKENI. J gave up 7 bases and V 1 base, and 6 bases lay outside the gene matches. The CDR3 runs to 16 residues. CDR3 in amino acids: CASSPRTSGIGGELFF. CDR3 nucleotides: TGTGCCAGCTCACCACGCACTAGCGGGATTGGCGGGGAGCTGTTTTTT.

V usage is TRBV2 and J usage is TRBJ2-5; 12 bases are shared with TRBD1. This CDR3 is 14 amino acids long. The ends lost 6 bases at V and 5 bases at J; junction bases unmatched: 4. Per the germline V gene, CDR1 is SNHLY and CDR2 is FYNNEI. The CDR3: CASRSGQGAETQYF. The CDR3 coding sequence is TGTGCCAGCAGGTCGGGACAGGGGGCGGAGACCCAGTACTTC.

The chain has TRBV24-1 and TRBJ1-6; 10 bases agree with TRBD1. In germline, CDR1 is KGHDR, CDR2 SFDVKD. The CDR3 has 18 amino acids. With 4 bases clipped from V and 8 bases from J, the junction kept 13 bases outside the gene matches. CDR3 sequence: CATSDRVVIGTGDSPLHF. The CDR3 DNA follows: TGTGCCACCAGTGACCGGGTGGTGATTGGGACAGGGGATTCACCCCTCCACTTT.

The genes are TRBV5-1 and TRBJ2-2, with TRBD1 matching 7 bases. The CDR3 length is 16 residues. The J segment lost 0 bases and the V segment lost 5 bases, leaving 7 bases of the junction unmatched. Germline V CDR1 and CDR2: SGHRS, YFSETQ. The CDR3 DNA reads TGCGCCAGCAGGCTGCCGGGACAGACGAACACCGGGGAGCTGTTTTTT. Amino acids: CASRLPGQTNTGELFF.

This sequence joins TRBV5-6 and TRBJ2-2; tentatively, D is TRBD1 (6 bases). V gave up 2 bases and J gave up 0 bases, with 20 bases separating them. Germline V gene lookup returns CDR1 SGHDT and CDR2 YYEEEE. The CDR3 has 19 residues. CDR3 loop: CASSLIPNRVVANTGELFF. CDR3 sequence (DNA): TGTGCCAGCAGCTTAATTCCGAACAGGGTCGTAGCGAACACCGGGGAGCTGTTTTTT.

The chain joins TRBV12-3 or TRBV12-4 to TRBJ2-7; 8 nucleotides match TRBD1. CDR3 length: 13 residues. Trimming removed 4 bases from V and 5 bases from J; junction bases left unmatched: 4. CDR3 protein: CASSSQGAHEQYF. CDR3 sequence (DNA): TGTGCCAGCAGTTCTCAGGGGGCTCACGAGCAGTACTTC.

This clone was detected once. The CDR3 DNA follows: TGTGCCAGCAGTTACCTAGCGGGAGCTCGCACAGATACGCAGTATTTT. Encoded protein: CASSYLAGARTDTQYF. This chain joins TRBV6-5 and TRBJ2-3; the match to TRBD2 covers 10 bases. J gave up 1 base and V 2 bases, and 3 bases lay outside the gene matches. Germline-derived CDR1 and CDR2 are MNHEY and SVGAGI. This CDR3 has 16 amino acids.

The chain employs TRBV6-4 and TRBJ2-2; TRBD2 matches 7 bases. The CDR3 consists of 16 residues. Trimming took 3 bases from V and 1 from J; bases not matched to a gene: 5. CDR1 MRHNA and CDR2 SNTAGT come from the germline V gene. This chain's CDR3 is CASSDRAGENTGELFF. In DNA form, the CDR3 reads TGTGCCAGCAGTGATCGGGCGGGAGAGAACACCGGGGAGCTGTTTTTT.

The CDR3 region is CASSQSTEEHTDTQYF. The CDR3 nucleotides are TGCGCCAGCAGTCAATCGACAGAGGAGCACACAGATACGCAGTATTTT. The rearrangement joins TRBV23-1 to TRBJ2-3; possible D gene TRBD1, 5 bases. TRBV23-1 is an ORF, with its function uncertain. CDR3 length: 16 amino acids. Deletions cut 0 bases from V and 2 bases from J, with 12 bases between.

This clone occurred a few times. The chain combines TRBV6-4 with TRBJ1-2; the match to TRBD1 covers 8 bases. CDR1 is MRHNA and CDR2 is SNTAGT in the germline V gene. CDR3 length: 15 residues. Trimming took 3 bases from V and 4 from J; bases not matched to a gene: 7. The CDR3 reads CASSEEPTGGYGYTF. In DNA, the CDR3 is TGTGCCAGCAGTGAAGAACCTACAGGGGGCTATGGCTACACCTTC.

The chain carries TRBV5-1 and TRBJ2-3; D not resolved. The V end lost 0 bases, the J end lost 2 bases, and 7 bases lay between the germline ends. The V gene's germline CDR1 is SGHRS and CDR2 YFSETQ. CDR3 size: 14 residues. The CDR3 nucleotides read TGCGCCAGCAGCTTGGCCTCCTTCACAGATACGCAGTATTTT. It specifies CASSLASFTDTQYF.

The chain is built from TRBV5-1 and TRBJ1-1, with D perhaps matching TRBD1 (6 bases). Germline V CDR1 and CDR2: SGHRS, YFSETQ. CDR3 length equals 13 residues. Deletions cut 5 bases from V and 5 bases from J, with 13 bases between. This CDR3 is CASRETGTTEAFF. The CDR3 bases are TGCGCCAGCAGAGAAACCGGGACAACTGAAGCTTTCTTT.

The chain carries TRBV29-1 and TRBJ1-2, with D possibly being TRBD1 (6 bases). Germline V CDR1 and CDR2: SQVTM, ANQGSEA. This CDR3 has 13 amino acids. Trimming cost V 6 bases and J 7 bases, with 18 bases left between them. The CDR3 DNA reads TGCAGCGTCCCCCATCCAGGGGATACTGGCTACACCTTC. Residues: CSVPHPGDTGYTF.

This clone showed up just a few times. This rearrangement joins TRBV10-2 to TRBJ1-1; D unresolved. This CDR3 spans 11 amino acids. Trimming stripped 8 bases from V and 11 bases from J, with 15 bases between. CDR1 and CDR2 from the germline V gene are WSHSY and SAAADI. Here the CDR3 reads CASLHAGSAFF. The DNA for the CDR3 is TGCGCCAGCCTTCACGCCGGGTCGGCTTTCTTT.

The sample holds a few counts of this clone. The CDR3 bases are TGTGCCAGCAGCGTTGAGACAGGCCGGGCGGGAAACACCATATATTTT. Protein sequence: CASSVETGRAGNTIYF. V gene TRBV9 combines with J gene TRBJ1-3, with a weak D call TRBD1 (6 bases). Germline CDR1 and CDR2: SGDLS and YYNGEE. Trimming took 2 bases from V and 4 from J, leaving 16 bases between them. This CDR3 has 16 residues.

V is TRBV5-1 and J is TRBJ1-1; tentative D call: TRBD1 (5 bases). CDR1 and CDR2 (germline): SGHRS, YFSETQ. V was pared by 0 bases and J by 5 bases, with 17 bases between. This CDR3 spans 16 amino acids. In DNA, the CDR3 is TGCGCCAGCAGCTTGGTATCGGGGGTCGGAGGGACTGAAGCTTTCTTT. Its protein product is CASSLVSGVGGTEAFF.

The chain employs TRBV11-2 and TRBJ2-5, with 12 bases that match TRBD2. The V gene end was trimmed by 5 bases and the J gene end by 5 bases; junction bases not matched to a gene: 12. CDR1 and CDR2 (germline): SGHAT, FQNNGV. The CDR3 runs to 17 residues. This CDR3 reads CASSPHSSGRAGETQYF. CDR3 bases: TGTGCCAGCAGCCCCCATTCTAGCGGGAGGGCCGGTGAGACCCAGTACTTC. The full variable domain, rest sourced from reference TRBV11-2 and TRBJ2-5, is EAGVAQSPRYKIIEKRQSVAFWCNPISGHATLYWYQQILGQGPKLLIQFQNNGVVDDSQLPKDRFSAERLKGVDSTLKIQPAKLEDSAVYLCASSPHSSGRAGETQYFGPGTRLLVL.

The chain recombines TRBV6-2 or TRBV6-3 with TRBJ2-5, with 7 nucleotides matching TRBD2. Germline V gives CDR1 MNHEY, CDR2 SVGEGT. V lost 0 bases and J lost 2; bases outside the gene matches: 3. The CDR3 consists of 15 residues. CDR3 sequence: CASSYSGGGQETQYF. CDR3 nucleotides: TGTGCCAGCAGTTACTCGGGCGGGGGACAAGAGACCCAGTACTTC.

The V and J genes are TRBV6-1 and TRBJ2-3; a weak D match, TRBD2 (5 bases). The CDR3 covers 17 residues. Trimming took off 1 base at V and 5 bases at J, with 19 bases between the two ends. From germline, CDR1 is MNHNS and CDR2 SASEGT. CDR3 sequence: CASSEDGLFGREDTQYF. In DNA form, the CDR3 reads TGTGCCAGCAGTGAAGACGGGCTCTTCGGACGGGAAGATACGCAGTATTTT.

The chain couples TRBV27 to TRBJ2-1, with TRBD2 identical over 9 bases. The CDR3 is 15 residues long. J lost 8 bases, V lost 5 bases, and 10 bases had no gene match. The germline CDR1 and CDR2 sequences are MNHEY and SMNVEV (reference sequence). CDR3 nucleotide sequence: TGTGCCAGCAGTCCAACCGGGACTAGCTGGCATGAGCAGTTCTTC. This gives the protein CASSPTGTSWHEQFF.

Written as DNA, the CDR3 is TGTGCCACCAGTGATAGACTAGCGGGAGGCGTGGGGGAGCAGTACTTC. The encoded protein is CATSDRLAGGVGEQYF. The chain uses TRBV24-1 and TRBJ2-7, with TRBD2 identical over 13 bases. Germline V gives CDR1 KGHDR, CDR2 SFDVKD. The CDR3 has 16 residues. V gave up 3 bases and J gave up 7 bases; unmatched junction bases: 8.

The rearrangement links TRBV7-9 to TRBJ2-1; 9 bases align to TRBD1. The V and J ends lost 5 bases and 7 bases, in that order; junction bases with no gene match: 12. The CDR3 consists of 16 residues. Per germline, CDR1 SEHNR and CDR2 FQNEAQ (reference sequence). CDR3 coding DNA: TGTGCCAGCAGCACCCCCGACAGGGGGGTATTGAATGAGCAGTTCTTC. The encoded protein is CASSTPDRGVLNEQFF.

This clone was counted only a few times. V usage is TRBV27 and J usage is TRBJ1-1, with 7 nucleotides matching TRBD1. Germline CDR1 and CDR2: MNHEY and SMNVEV (reference sequence). The CDR3 runs 15 residues. Unmatched junction bases numbered 12, after V lost 4 bases and J lost 7 bases. The CDR3 is CASSSKVRGGIEAFF. Written as DNA, the CDR3 is TGTGCCAGCAGTTCAAAGGTCCGAGGGGGCATTGAAGCTTTCTTT.

The chain uses TRBV19 and TRBJ2-7, with a tentative D call TRBD2 (5 bases). Germline V gene sequence: CDR1 LNHDA, CDR2 SQIVND (reference sequence). V was trimmed by 3 bases and J by 4 bases, leaving 10 bases between them. CDR3 length equals 13 residues. For the CDR3, the DNA is TGTGCCAGTAGTATGGTGGGAGCTTACGAGCAGTACTTC. This encodes CASSMVGAYEQYF. The variable domain in full, completed from reference TRBV19 and TRBJ2-7, reads DGGITQSPKYLFRKEGQNVTLSCEQNLNHDAMYWYRQDPGQGLRLIYYSQIVNDFQKGDIAEGYSVSREKKESFPLTVTSAQKNPTAFYLCASSMVGAYEQYFGPGTRLTVT.